These 12 T cell receptor beta chains came from one sample sequenced in a study of neurological immune-mediated disorders. TCRdb used MiXCR to reprocess the 5' RACE reads, holding one entry per CDR3 protein. This sample has over 90,000 distinct CDR3 sequences; approximately 11% occur once, and the top ten carry approximately 3.3%. Time point given: longitudinal time-point 3. Sequencing used PBMCs. The receptors shown here come from a female donor with HTLV-1-associated myelopathy (HAM/TSP).

This clonotype appeared many times. The rearrangement joins TRBV5-5 to TRBJ1-1; D not certain. Germline loops: CDR1 SGHKS, CDR2 YYEKEE (reference sequence). V was trimmed by 7 bases and J by 1 base, leaving 11 bases between them. This CDR3 spans 13 amino acids. The CDR3 bases are TGTGCCAGCGGTACTTGGGGGAACACTGAAGCTTTCTTT. Translation gives CASGTWGNTEAFF.

This clonotype has ten or more counts. This chain links TRBV2 with TRBJ2-1; 8 bases agree with TRBD2. In germline, CDR1 is SNHLY, CDR2 FYNNEI. The CDR3 spans 15 residues. Trimming removed 7 bases from V and 8 bases from J; junction bases left unmatched: 13. For the CDR3, the DNA is TGTGCCAGCATTGTCCGCGGGGGGCTGGGGGATGAGCAGTTCTTC. Its protein product is CASIVRGGLGDEQFF.

This clonotype was found many times. V usage is TRBV5-1 and J usage is TRBJ1-1; D is perhaps TRBD1 (5 bases). Germline V gives CDR1 SGHRS, CDR2 YFSETQ. The V end lost 2 bases, the J end lost 4 bases, and 12 bases lay between the germline ends. The length of the CDR3 is 14 residues. The CDR3 DNA reads TGCGCCAGCAGCTTCACCGGGGGGGGCACTGAAGCTTTCTTT. It yields the protein CASSFTGGGTEAFF.

This clonotype was counted many times. The V call is TRBV4-1, the J call TRBJ2-7; D gene uncertain. This CDR3 spans 14 amino acids. Trimming pared 5 bases from V and 1 base from J, leaving 12 bases between. CDR1 is MGHRA and CDR2 is YSYEKL in the germline V gene. The CDR3 DNA reads as TGCGCCAGCAGCTCTGCCGGCGGATCCTACGAGCAGTACTTC. This gives the protein CASSSAGGSYEQYF.

This clonotype was detected many times. V is TRBV5-5 and J is TRBJ2-3; D call uncertain. The CDR3 loop spans 11 amino acids. Germline loops: CDR1 SGHKS, CDR2 YYEKEE (reference sequence). V lost 4 bases to trimming and J lost 2 bases, with 2 bases between them. Written as DNA, the CDR3 is TGTGCCAGCAGCCTCACAGATACGCAGTATTTT. Its translation is CASSLTDTQYF.

This clonotype was seen at least ten times. This chain joins TRBV19 and TRBJ2-2; TRBD1 might be the D (5 bases). Trimming left V 7 bases short and J 3 bases short, with 9 bases between. The CDR3 covers 13 residues. From germline, CDR1 is LNHDA and CDR2 SQIVND (reference sequence). The CDR3 loop reads CASIPRDTGELFF. CDR3 sequence (DNA): TGTGCCAGTATCCCCAGGGACACCGGGGAGCTGTTTTTT.

This clonotype was observed at least ten times. The rearrangement uses TRBV20-1 and TRBJ2-7; the D gene is possibly TRBD1 (6 bases). Germline lookup yields CDR1 DFQATT and CDR2 SNEGSKA (reference sequence). The CDR3 is 14 amino acids. V was trimmed by 5 bases and J by 2 bases, leaving 16 bases between them. CDR3 coding DNA: TGCAGTGCTTCCGGACAGACCATCGCCTACGAGCAGTACTTC. It yields the protein CSASGQTIAYEQYF.

This clonotype was counted ten times or more. This rearrangement joins TRBV12-3 or TRBV12-4 to TRBJ2-3; 11 bases align to TRBD2. The trim removed 2 bases at V and 4 bases at J, leaving 8 bases unmatched. CDR3 length: 17 amino acids. The CDR3 protein is CASSLSASGGLADTQYF. CDR3 bases: TGTGCCAGCAGTTTATCGGCTAGCGGGGGGCTCGCAGATACGCAGTATTTT.

This clonotype was detected many times. This sequence joins TRBV6-5 and TRBJ2-2; TRBD1 matches at 7 bases. Trimming at V came to 5 bases and at J to 1 base, leaving 4 bases not matched to a gene. Germline assignment: CDR1 MNHEY and CDR2 SVGAGI. CDR3 size: 15 residues. In DNA form, the CDR3 reads TGTGCCAGCAGTCAGGGGACAGTGAACACCGGGGAGCTGTTTTTT. Amino acids: CASSQGTVNTGELFF.

This clonotype has at least ten counts. V gene TRBV5-8 combines with J gene TRBJ2-7, with D maybe TRBD2 (5 bases). The V and J ends lost 3 bases and 4 bases respectively, with 11 bases between them. Germline loops: CDR1 SGHTS, CDR2 YDEGEE. The CDR3 has 13 amino acids. This CDR3 reads CASSWELRYEQYF. Written as DNA, the CDR3 is TGTGCCAGCAGCTGGGAGCTAAGGTACGAGCAGTACTTC.

The table lists this clonotype with many counts. The chain is built from TRBV5-1 and TRBJ2-7; D is ambiguous. The CDR3 runs to 14 residues. Germline V gene data show CDR1 as SGHRS and CDR2 as YFSETQ. The V gene lost 5 bases and the J gene lost 0 bases, with 12 bases spanning the gap. CDR3 in amino acids: CASRIRTNSYEQYF. DNA for the CDR3: TGCGCCAGCAGGATAAGAACTAACTCCTACGAGCAGTACTTC.

Comments on this clonotype: This may be a read error, as it is one base from a much larger clone. This rearrangement joins TRBV12-3 or TRBV12-4 to TRBJ2-7, with 9 bases that match TRBD1. CDR3 size: 13 residues. CDR3 bases: TGTTCCAGCAGGAGGACAGGGGCGGGGGAGCAGTACTTC. Residues: CSSRRTGAGEQYF.